Each of the 13 T cell receptor beta chains below was sequenced from the same sample in a study of blood T cell repertoires in COVID-19. Sequencing used immunoSEQ multiplex PCR; TCRdb keeps in-frame clones, though not all of them. The sample lists 200,000 to 250,000 clones, more than 70% occurring once. Material for sequencing was peripheral blood. These TCRs come from an elderly woman with acute or convalescent COVID-19.

The chain employs TRBV19 and TRBJ1-4, with a weak D call TRBD1 (6 bases). CDR1 is LNHDA, CDR2 SQIVND, per germline (reference sequence). V lost 2 bases and J 7 bases, leaving 11 bases between the germline ends. There are 14 residues in the CDR3. CDR3 residues: CASSIQGFGEKLFF. In nucleotides, the CDR3 is TGTGCCAGTAGTATACAGGGGTTTGGTGAAAAACTGTTTTTT.

J is TRBJ1-2 and V is TRBV27, with D hard to call. This CDR3 contains 15 residues. Germline CDR1 reads MNHEY; CDR2 reads SMNVEV (reference sequence). The V end was cut by 4 bases, the J end by 4 bases, with 16 bases between. The CDR3 sequence: CASSSHAIGSYGYTF. The CDR3 nucleotides read TGTGCCAGCAGTTCCCACGCAATCGGGAGCTATGGCTACACCTTC.

J is TRBJ2-1 and V is TRBV6-5; no definite D call. Germline CDR1 is MNHEY and CDR2 is SVGAGI. The germline V and J ends were trimmed by 0 bases and 4 bases, with 13 bases remaining between them. CDR3 length equals 16 residues. The CDR3 sequence: CASSYSRLIVYNEQFF. The DNA of the CDR3 is TGTGCCAGCAGTTACTCGAGGCTCATAGTATACAATGAGCAGTTCTTC.

V is TRBV28 and J is TRBJ1-6, with TRBD1 identical over 7 bases. Germline V lookup: CDR1 MDHEN, CDR2 SYDVKM. The V gene end was trimmed by 6 bases and the J gene end by 4 bases; junction bases not matched to a gene: 3. CDR3 length: 14 residues. CDR3 residues: CASSPGQYNSPLHF. Here the CDR3 DNA reads TGTGCCAGCAGCCCGGGACAGTATAATTCACCCCTCCACTTT.

This chain links TRBV15 with TRBJ1-1; D uncertain. The CDR3 is 13 amino acids. V was shortened by 1 base and J by 0 bases, with 3 bases between the two germline ends. Germline V lookup: CDR1 LNHNV, CDR2 YYDKDF (reference sequence). The CDR3 here is CATSRGVNTEAFF. CDR3 sequence (DNA): TGTGCCACCAGCAGAGGAGTGAACACTGAAGCTTTCTTT.

V is TRBV28 and J is TRBJ1-5; D unresolved. This CDR3 region has 14 residues. Germline V gives CDR1 MDHEN, CDR2 SYDVKM. Deletions cut 3 bases from V and 5 bases from J, with 11 bases between. The CDR3 nucleotides read TGTGCCAGCAGTTTTAGGGCGGAGGATCAGCCCCAGCATTTT. It encodes CASSFRAEDQPQHF.

This clone was observed once. The CDR3 here is CASSQTDRNSPLHF. CDR3 bases: TGTGCCAGCAGCCAAACGGACAGAAATTCACCCCTCCACTTT. This sequence joins TRBV3-1 (or the pseudogene TRBV3-2) and TRBJ1-6, with D perhaps TRBD1 (6 bases). Trimming pared 2 bases from V and 7 bases from J, leaving 9 bases between. The CDR3 contains 14 residues. Germline-derived CDR1 and CDR2 are LGHDT and YNNKEL (reference sequence).

V gene TRBV7-2 combines with J gene TRBJ1-5; no clear D gene. The germline CDR1 and CDR2 sequences are SGHTA and FQGNSA. V lost 2 bases, J lost 3 bases, and 11 bases lay in between. The CDR3 has 15 amino acids. This CDR3 is CASSLSADSNQPQHF. The DNA for the CDR3 is TGTGCCAGCAGCTTATCCGCGGACTCCAATCAGCCCCAGCATTTT.

J is TRBJ2-3 and V is TRBV9, with 9 bases aligning to TRBD1. Germline V gene data show CDR1 as SGDLS and CDR2 as YYNGEE. V trimming: 4 bases; J trimming: 4 bases; junction bases outside the gene matches: 10. The CDR3 is made up of 16 amino acids. The CDR3 DNA is TGTGCCAGCAGCACTGGGACAGGGTTTGGGGCAGATACGCAGTATTTT. Its translation: CASSTGTGFGADTQYF. Together with reference TRBV9 and TRBJ2-3, the CDR3 gives the full variable domain: DSGVTQTPKHLITATGQRVTLRCSPRSGDLSVYWYQQSLDQGLQFLIQYYNGEERAKGNILERFSAQQFPDLHSELNLSSLELGDSALYFCASSTGTGFGADTQYFGPGTRLTVL.

There are a few counts of this clone. V usage is TRBV10-2 and J usage is TRBJ1-5; D is perhaps TRBD1 (6 bases). The V and J ends lost 7 bases and 0 bases respectively, with 10 bases between them. Germline V gene lookup returns CDR1 WSHSY and CDR2 SAAADI. The CDR3 is made up of 14 amino acids. The CDR3 sequence: CASTGQYSNQPQHF. The CDR3 DNA is TGCGCCAGCACCGGACAGTATAGCAATCAGCCCCAGCATTTT.

The V gene is TRBV28, the J gene TRBJ1-4, with 12 bases aligning to TRBD1. Germline trimming cut 6 bases from V and 7 bases from J; bases unmatched to any gene: 3. The CDR3 is made up of 14 amino acids. Germline V CDR1 and CDR2: MDHEN, SYDVKM. CDR3 residues: CASSGTGGGEKLFF. The CDR3 DNA reads as TGTGCCAGCAGCGGGACAGGGGGCGGTGAAAAACTGTTTTTT.

In this sample, this clone turned up a few times. The chain couples TRBV19 to TRBJ2-2, with 8 bases aligning to TRBD1. Germline values: CDR1 LNHDA, CDR2 SQIVND (reference sequence). The CDR3 has 16 amino acids. Trimming took 4 bases from V and 4 from J; bases not matched to a gene: 8. The DNA for the CDR3 is TGTGCCAGTAGTACCTCAGGGGGCAGGGGCACCGGGGAGCTGTTTTTT. Protein sequence: CASSTSGGRGTGELFF.

The CDR3 nucleotides read TGTGCCTGGCGCACTGAGGACTATGGCTACACCTTC. As protein: CAWRTEDYGYTF. This chain links TRBV30 with TRBJ1-2; D is ambiguous. The V end lost 5 bases, the J end lost 3 bases, and 10 bases lay between the germline ends. The CDR3 is made up of 12 amino acids. CDR1 and CDR2 from the germline V gene are GTSNPN and SVGIG (reference sequence).